The present T cell receptor beta chain was sequenced within a study of T cell repertoires in cytomegalovirus infection. TCRdb re-analysed the reads in MiXCR, keeping a single row per CDR3 protein. The table shows around 34,000 distinct CDR3 sequences, with roughly 49% occurring only once. This clonotype was recorded at least ten times. Its antigen is not known. Germline loops: CDR1 SGHAT, CDR2 FQNNGV. The CDR3 has 18 residues. The J segment lost 0 bases and the V segment lost 3 bases, leaving 8 bases of the junction unmatched. The sequence derives from a human donor in good health (CMV status not recorded). Some clones in this sample may be carry-over from other donors' samples. Sample: CD8+ T cells from cultured PBMCs, taken from culture after CMV antigen stimulation. The chain has TRBV11-2 and TRBJ2-1, with 10 bases aligning to TRBD2. The CDR3 DNA reads as TGTGCCAGCAGCTTCAACGTACTAGCGGGGCACTCCTACAATGAGCAGTTCTTC. It specifies CASSFNVLAGHSYNEQFF. Together with reference TRBV11-2 and TRBJ2-1, the CDR3 gives the full variable domain: EAGVAQSPRYKIIEKRQSVAFWCNPISGHATLYWYQQILGQGPKLLIQFQNNGVVDDSQLPKDRFSAERLKGVDSTLKIQPAKLEDSAVYLCASSFNVLAGHSYNEQFFGPGTRLTVL.